The 25 T cell receptor beta chains listed next were all sequenced from one sample in a study of a mutant IDH1 vaccine in newly diagnosed glioma. The time point is: baseline, week 1 (first vaccination visit). Treatment noted: pre-vaccination baseline after standard-of-care therapy. Libraries were prepared by immunoSEQ multiplex PCR; TCRdb keeps only in-frame clonotypes and omits some of them. This sample has roughly 34,000 clones, with around four fifths found just once. This specimen was peripheral blood mononuclear cells (PBMCs), taken from a glioma patient treated with radiotherapy, temozolomide or both. The receptors here all came from a man in his forties or fifties with glioma. Some clones in this sample may be carry-over from other donors' samples.

This clone appeared a few times. This chain uses TRBV2 with TRBJ1-1, with no clear D. Germline values: CDR1 SNHLY, CDR2 FYNNEI. Trimming shortened V by 8 bases and J by 3 bases, and 7 bases separated the two germline ends. The CDR3 spans 11 residues. The DNA of the CDR3 is TGTGCCAGCCTAACAGACACTGAAGCTTTCTTT. Protein product: CASLTDTEAFF.

The J gene is TRBJ2-5, the V gene TRBV7-8, with no clear D. This CDR3 has 13 residues. The germline V gene encodes CDR1 SGHVS and CDR2 FQNEAQ. The V end was cut by 1 base, the J end by 1 base, with 4 bases between. This CDR3 reads CASSLGVQETQYF. The CDR3 DNA sequence: TGTGCCAGCAGCTTAGGGGTCCAAGAGACCCAGTACTTC.

The genes are TRBV25-1 and TRBJ1-2; a weak D match, TRBD1 (5 bases). The CDR3 consists of 16 residues. V dropped 4 bases and J dropped 4 bases, with 19 bases sitting between them. CDR1 and CDR2 (germline): MGHDK, SYGVNS. CDR3 nucleotide sequence: TGTGCCAGCAGTGGCCTCCCGGGACTCCGGAGCTATGGCTACACCTTC. Its protein product is CASSGLPGLRSYGYTF.

The chain links TRBV7-2 to TRBJ2-1; weak D call: TRBD2 (5 bases). Germline loops: CDR1 SGHTA, CDR2 FQGNSA. This CDR3 is built from 13 residues. Trimming removed 7 bases from V and 4 bases from J, with 11 bases in between. For the CDR3, the DNA is TGTGCCAGCAACTATCGGGGTTACAATGAGCAGTTCTTC. Its translation: CASNYRGYNEQFF.

This clone has only a few counts. The chain recombines TRBV2 with TRBJ1-4; the match to TRBD1 covers 11 bases. This CDR3 has 14 amino acids. Per the germline V gene, CDR1 is SNHLY and CDR2 is FYNNEI. J was trimmed by 10 bases and V by 11 bases; bases with no gene match: 12. This CDR3 is CAGSVGQGVGKLFF. CDR3 sequence (DNA): TGTGCCGGGAGTGTGGGACAGGGGGTTGGAAAACTGTTTTTT. The full variable domain, completed using reference TRBV2 and TRBJ1-4, is EPEVTQTPSHQVTQMGQEVILRCVPISNHLYFYWYRQILGQKVEFLVSFYNNEISEKSEIFDDQFSVERPDGSNFTLKIRSTKLEDSAMYFCAGSVGQGVGKLFFGSGTQLSVL.

This clone was counted between two and nine times. This chain uses TRBV7-2 with TRBJ2-7; D gene ambiguous. The CDR3 loop spans 12 amino acids. Trimming shortened V by 2 bases and J by 0 bases, and 2 bases separated the two germline ends. Germline V CDR1 and CDR2: SGHTA, FQGNSA. The CDR3 nucleotides are TGTGCCAGCAGCTTATCCTCCTACGAGCAGTACTTC. This gives the protein CASSLSSYEQYF.

This clone was observed once. V gene TRBV7-2 combines with J gene TRBJ2-4; a weak D match, TRBD1 (5 bases). The CDR3 extends over 11 amino acids. The V gene lost 5 bases and the J gene lost 6 bases, with 5 bases spanning the gap. Germline V gene lookup returns CDR1 SGHTA and CDR2 FQGNSA. The CDR3: CASSRGNIQYF. Written as DNA, the CDR3 is TGTGCCAGCAGCAGGGGAAACATTCAGTACTTC.

The V and J genes are TRBV11-3 and TRBJ2-7; D is unclear. Per germline, CDR1 SGHNT and CDR2 YENEEA. The V gene lost 1 base and the J gene lost 0 bases, with 4 bases spanning the gap. This CDR3 has 13 amino acids. The CDR3 sequence: CASSLGSSYEQYF. DNA of the CDR3: TGTGCCAGCAGCTTAGGTAGCTCCTACGAGCAGTACTTC.

This clone showed up just a few times. This rearrangement joins TRBV7-8 to TRBJ1-2; 7 positions match TRBD1. V was pared by 3 bases and J by 8 bases, with 12 bases of the junction left unmatched. Germline V CDR1 and CDR2: SGHVS, FQNEAQ. The CDR3 is made up of 15 amino acids. CDR3 residues: CASSLGTAVKGGYTF. Here the CDR3 DNA reads TGTGCCAGCAGCTTGGGGACAGCCGTCAAGGGGGGCTACACCTTC.

The chain combines TRBV7-9 with TRBJ1-2; the D gene is possibly TRBD1 (5 bases). Germline-derived CDR1 and CDR2 are SEHNR and FQNEAQ (reference sequence). V lost 3 bases and J 6 bases, leaving 11 bases between the germline ends. The CDR3 runs to 13 residues. CDR3: CASSLLGVHGYTF. Written as DNA, the CDR3 is TGTGCCAGCAGCTTGCTAGGGGTTCATGGCTACACCTTC.

The gene calls are TRBV4-3 and TRBJ2-4; unclear D gene. Between the trimmed V and J ends, which lost 4 bases and 6 bases, there was a span of 16 bases. Germline CDR1 reads LGHNA; CDR2 reads YSLEER. This CDR3 spans 15 amino acids. The CDR3, as DNA: TGCGCCAGCAGCCCAAGTCGGCCCCCGGGAAACATTCAGTACTTC. Translating it yields CASSPSRPPGNIQYF.

V and J are TRBV20-1 and TRBJ2-1; 9 nucleotides match TRBD2. CDR3 length: 11 amino acids. CDR1 and CDR2 from the germline V gene are DFQATT and SNEGSKA (reference sequence). J gave up 9 bases and V 5 bases, and 2 bases lay outside the gene matches. CDR3: CSAAGGGEQFF. The CDR3 region has the DNA TGCAGTGCTGCGGGAGGGGGTGAGCAGTTCTTC.

The J gene is TRBJ2-2, the V gene TRBV7-2; possibly TRBD2 for D (6 bases). The CDR3 sequence is 16 residues long. With 2 bases removed from V and 6 bases from J, the gap between germline ends came to 16 bases. CDR1 and CDR2 from the germline V gene are SGHTA and FQGNSA. The CDR3 DNA reads as TGTGCCAGCAGCTTAAGCCAGGGAAGGGAGGCCGGGGAGCTGTTTTTT. Residues: CASSLSQGREAGELFF.

This clone came up a few times. The V gene is TRBV28, the J gene TRBJ1-1; 7 bases fit TRBD1. The CDR3 covers 12 residues. The V segment lost 5 bases and the J segment 8 bases; nucleotides outside the gene matches: 5. Germline lookup yields CDR1 MDHEN and CDR2 SYDVKM. The CDR3 DNA reads as TGTGCCAGCAGTATAGGGACAGCCGAAGCTTTCTTT. Protein sequence: CASSIGTAEAFF. The full variable domain, with the rest looked up from reference TRBV28 and TRBJ1-1, is DVKVTQSSRYLVKRTGEKVFLECVQDMDHENMFWYRQDPGLGLRLIYFSYDVKMKEKGDIPEGYSVSREKKERFSLILESASTNQTSMYLCASSIGTAEAFFGQGTRLTVV.

This clone was observed a handful of times. The chain links TRBV27 to TRBJ2-7; D gene unclear. Trimming pared 3 bases from V and 0 bases from J, leaving 6 bases between. The CDR3 totals 13 residues. Germline-derived CDR1 and CDR2 are MNHEY and SMNVEV (reference sequence). CDR3 in amino acids: CASSFRSSYEQYF. For the CDR3, the DNA is TGTGCCAGCAGTTTTAGAAGCTCCTACGAGCAGTACTTC.

The chain has TRBV15 and TRBJ1-4, with D possibly matching TRBD1 (5 bases). In germline, CDR1 is LNHNV, CDR2 YYDKDF (reference sequence). There are 15 residues in the CDR3. V lost 0 bases and J lost 8, with 13 bases in between. The CDR3 nucleotides are TGTGCCACCAGCAGAGATGGCGGGGGTAGGGAAAAACTGTTTTTT. It codes for CATSRDGGGREKLFF.

This chain links TRBV5-1 with TRBJ2-1; D perhaps matches TRBD1 (5 bases). Per the germline V gene, CDR1 is SGHRS and CDR2 is YFSETQ. The CDR3 contains 14 residues. Trimming took 10 bases from V and 4 from J, leaving 18 bases between them. In DNA, the CDR3 is TGCGCCTCCAATGGGGCGCAGGGTTACAATGAGCAGTTCTTC. As protein: CASNGAQGYNEQFF.

The chain uses TRBV19 and TRBJ2-7; perhaps D is TRBD1 or TRBD2 (5 bases each). Germline lookup yields CDR1 LNHDA and CDR2 SQIVND (reference sequence). The V end lost 6 bases, the J end lost 0 bases, and 12 bases lay between the germline ends. The CDR3 is 14 amino acids. The CDR3 sequence is CASSRRDASYEQYF. CDR3 nucleotides: TGTGCCAGTAGCCGCAGGGACGCCTCCTACGAGCAGTACTTC.

This clone was observed a single time. The genes are TRBV25-1 and TRBJ1-1; 10 bases are shared with TRBD1. The CDR3 extends over 14 amino acids. Germline V lookup: CDR1 MGHDK, CDR2 SYGVNS. Trimming cost V 5 bases and J 4 bases; bases outside gene matches: 4. CDR3 residues: CASSRTGGGTEAFF. DNA of the CDR3: TGTGCCAGCAGTAGGACAGGGGGGGGCACTGAAGCTTTCTTT.

CDR3 in amino acids: CASSEGDGYTF. In DNA, the CDR3 is TGTGCCAGCAGTGAAGGGGATGGCTACACCTTC. V is TRBV6-1 and J is TRBJ1-2, with D unresolved. From germline, CDR1 is MNHNS and CDR2 SASEGT. The V gene lost 1 base and the J gene lost 6 bases, with 3 bases spanning the gap. There are 11 residues in the CDR3.

The chain carries TRBV15 and TRBJ1-5, with no clear D. Trimming cost V 0 bases and J 2 bases, with 14 bases left between them. Germline CDR1 reads LNHNV; CDR2 reads YYDKDF (reference sequence). There are 17 residues in the CDR3. Here the CDR3 reads CATSRDGRTIRNQPQHF. CDR3 nucleotide sequence: TGTGCCACCAGCAGAGATGGTAGGACGATCCGCAATCAGCCCCAGCATTTT.

This clone was detected once. This chain joins TRBV7-9 and TRBJ2-3; 11 bases align to TRBD1. This CDR3 contains 15 residues. Germline V gene lookup returns CDR1 SEHNR and CDR2 FQNEAQ (reference sequence). V trimming: 5 bases; J trimming: 5 bases; junction bases outside the gene matches: 6. As DNA, the CDR3 is TGTGCCAGCAGCAGAGGACAGGGGGCTGGAGATACGCAGTATTTT. Translation gives CASSRGQGAGDTQYF.

This clone was seen a few times. The V gene is TRBV14, the J gene TRBJ1-1; D is unclear. CDR3 length: 14 amino acids. The germline V gene has CDR1 SGHDN and CDR2 FVKESK. V shed 0 bases and J shed 4 bases, with 9 bases lying between them. The CDR3 DNA reads TGTGCCAGCAGCCAAGAATCGGGTAGCACTGAAGCTTTCTTT. Its translation: CASSQESGSTEAFF.

This clone was detected only a few times. V and J are TRBV27 and TRBJ1-1; D remains unclear. The germline CDR1 and CDR2 sequences are MNHEY and SMNVEV (reference sequence). CDR3 length: 13 residues. The V and J ends lost 5 bases and 5 bases respectively, with 12 bases between them. Written as DNA, the CDR3 is TGTGCCAGCAGTGTGGGCCGGGTAACTGAAGCTTTCTTT. Its protein product is CASSVGRVTEAFF.

This rearrangement joins TRBV6-5 to TRBJ1-5; D is unresolved. Germline loops: CDR1 MNHEY, CDR2 SVGAGI. The CDR3 sequence is 14 residues long. Trimming pared 6 bases from V and 5 bases from J, leaving 14 bases between. In nucleotides, the CDR3 is TGTGCCAGCAGCCGGGGAGGGATACATCAGCCCCAGCATTTT. Its translation: CASSRGGIHQPQHF.